The 18 T cell receptor beta chains presented below share a single source sample, sequenced in a study of patients and donors after allogeneic stem cell transplantation. TCRdb re-called the RT-PCR reads through MiXCR, storing one row per CDR3 protein. The table records 20,000 to 30,000 distinct CDR3 sequences, less than 45% of them present only once. Source material: blood, either unsorted or a sorted T cell fraction (not recorded which). Receptors were obtained from a human donor who was either an allogeneic HSCT recipient or a stem cell or donor lymphocyte infusion donor (not recorded which). It is not recorded whose cells these are; they may come from a transplant donor.

V usage is TRBV28 and J usage is TRBJ1-1, with D hard to call. Trimming left V 4 bases short and J 8 bases short, with 11 bases between. The CDR3 has 12 residues. Germline loops: CDR1 MDHEN, CDR2 SYDVKM. The CDR3 DNA reads as TGTGCCAGCAGTTCCAGACGGGCAGAAGCTTTCTTT. Translated: CASSSRRAEAFF.

The chain recombines TRBV3-1 with TRBJ1-2, with 7 bases lining up with TRBD1. The CDR3 has 16 amino acids. V gave up 0 bases and J gave up 2 bases; unmatched junction bases: 6. Germline V gene sequence: CDR1 LGHDT, CDR2 YNNKEL (reference sequence). The CDR3 region has the DNA TGTGCCAGCAGCCAAGACGCCCTACAGGGGAACTATGGCTACACCTTC. The encoded protein is CASSQDALQGNYGYTF. Drawing the rest from reference TRBV3-1 and TRBJ1-2, the complete variable domain is DTAVSQTPKYLVTQMGNDKSIKCEQNLGHDTMYWYKQDSKKFLKIMFSYNNKELIINETVPNRFSPKSPDKAHLNLHINSLELGDSAVYFCASSQDALQGNYGYTFGSGTRLTVV.

This chain links TRBV24-1 with TRBJ2-1; 8 nucleotides line up with TRBD2. J was trimmed by 7 bases and V by 5 bases; bases with no gene match: 6. This CDR3 has 14 residues. In germline, CDR1 is KGHDR, CDR2 SFDVKD. The CDR3 DNA follows: TGTGCCACCAGTGCGACTAGCGATTGGAATGAGCAGTTCTTC. This sequence encodes CATSATSDWNEQFF.

This CDR3 is CASSLATILPTTSTDTQYF. The CDR3 coding sequence is TGTGCCAGCAGCTTAGCGACTATACTCCCGACCACTAGCACAGATACGCAGTATTTT. This chain connects TRBV7-8 to TRBJ2-3, with D maybe TRBD2 (5 bases). Germline CDR1 and CDR2: SGHVS and FQNEAQ. The V end was cut by 0 bases, the J end by 0 bases, with 19 bases between. This CDR3 region has 19 residues.

This clonotype has more than one count but fewer than ten. CDR3 nucleotide sequence: TGTGCCAGCAGTTTTGGACAGGTCTATCAGCCCCAGCATTTT. This encodes CASSFGQVYQPQHF. V gene TRBV12-3 or TRBV12-4 combines with J gene TRBJ1-5; TRBD1 aligns across 7 bases. V lost 3 bases and J lost 5; bases outside the gene matches: 4. The CDR3 consists of 14 residues.

This clonotype was seen only once. The J gene is TRBJ1-1, the V gene TRBV25-1, with 11 bases that match TRBD1. The CDR3 length is 16 residues. V gave up 8 bases and J gave up 5 bases; unmatched junction bases: 13. CDR1 and CDR2 (germline): MGHDK, SYGVNS. The CDR3 is CASGLPGTGGRTEAFF. CDR3 DNA: TGTGCCAGCGGCCTCCCCGGGACAGGGGGGCGGACTGAAGCTTTCTTT.

V gene TRBV15 combines with J gene TRBJ2-2, with a tentative D call TRBD1 (6 bases). V lost 0 bases to trimming and J lost 0 bases, with 11 bases between them. CDR1 is LNHNV, CDR2 YYDKDF, per germline (reference sequence). The CDR3 is 17 amino acids. This chain's CDR3 is CATSREYRASNTGELFF. The CDR3 DNA sequence: TGTGCCACCAGCAGAGAGTACAGGGCGTCGAACACCGGGGAGCTGTTTTTT.

V usage is TRBV5-1 and J usage is TRBJ2-5; D possibly corresponds to TRBD1 (5 bases). Germline V gene lookup returns CDR1 SGHRS and CDR2 YFSETQ. This CDR3 has 13 residues. V lost 10 bases and J 2 bases, leaving 15 bases between the germline ends. CDR3 amino acids: CAVSRDPQETQYF. The CDR3 DNA follows: TGCGCCGTGAGCAGGGATCCGCAAGAGACCCAGTACTTC.

The V and J genes are TRBV6-5 and TRBJ1-1, with 10 bases identical to TRBD1. In germline, CDR1 is MNHEY, CDR2 SVGAGI. V was clipped by 6 bases and J by 3 bases; unmatched bases: 10. CDR3 length: 16 amino acids. CDR3 protein: CASRYHRTGGDTEAFF. The CDR3 region has the DNA TGTGCCAGCAGGTACCATCGGACAGGGGGAGACACTGAAGCTTTCTTT.

The V gene is TRBV12-3 or TRBV12-4, the J gene TRBJ2-7; D might be TRBD1 (5 bases). V was clipped by 5 bases and J by 2 bases, with 19 bases between them. The CDR3 contains 16 residues. CDR3 region: CASSGRGRTLAYEQYF. CDR3 nucleotides: TGTGCCAGCAGTGGAAGGGGCCGAACCCTCGCCTACGAGCAGTACTTC.

V gene TRBV5-5 combines with J gene TRBJ1-6, with a tentative D call TRBD1 (5 bases). Trimming took off 1 base at V and 6 bases at J, with 11 bases between the two ends. Germline loops: CDR1 SGHKS, CDR2 YYEKEE (reference sequence). This CDR3 is 15 amino acids long. CDR3 DNA sequence: TGTGCCAGCAGCTTGCAGGGCGGGTTTAATTCACCCCTCCACTTT. Encoded protein: CASSLQGGFNSPLHF.

This clonotype has more than one count but fewer than ten. This rearrangement joins TRBV29-1 to TRBJ2-5; D may correspond to TRBD1 or TRBD2 (6 bases each). Germline CDR1 is SQVTM and CDR2 is ANQGSEA. The CDR3 is 16 residues long. V was trimmed by 3 bases and J by 7 bases, leaving 24 bases between them. In DNA, the CDR3 is TGCAGCGTTGATGACGGGGGCCCCTACCGAGTATGGACCCAGTACTTC. Translation gives CSVDDGGPYRVWTQYF.

The gene calls are TRBV28 and TRBJ2-5, with 9 bases that match TRBD1. Germline V gene data show CDR1 as MDHEN and CDR2 as SYDVKM. The CDR3 is made up of 15 amino acids. Losses at the gene ends were 5 bases for V and 3 bases for J; bases not matched to a gene: 7. CDR3 loop: CASSHRDRVKETQYF. DNA for the CDR3: TGTGCCAGCAGTCACCGGGACAGGGTAAAAGAGACCCAGTACTTC.

This clonotype was seen many times. The rearrangement uses TRBV5-1 and TRBJ1-2; no reliable D call. The V and J ends lost 0 bases and 2 bases respectively, with 8 bases between them. This CDR3 has 14 amino acids. Germline V gene data show CDR1 as SGHRS and CDR2 as YFSETQ. The CDR3 DNA is TGCGCCAGCAGCTTGGAGGCAGCAAACTATGGCTACACCTTC. The encoded protein is CASSLEAANYGYTF. Variable domain in full (rest from reference TRBV5-1 and TRBJ1-2): KAGVTQTPRYLIKTRGQQVTLSCSPISGHRSVSWYQQTPGQGLQFLFEYFSETQRNKGNFPGRFSGRQFSNSRSEMNVSTLELGDSALYLCASSLEAANYGYTFGSGTRLTVV.

The sample holds a few counts of this clonotype. The chain has TRBV10-1 and TRBJ1-1; D is undetermined. Trimming took off 0 bases at V and 1 base at J, with 9 bases between the two ends. The germline V gene encodes CDR1 WNHNN and CDR2 SYGVQD (reference sequence). This CDR3 has 15 residues. Written as DNA, the CDR3 is TGCGCCAGCAGTGAGTCCCGACTACCGAACACTGAAGCTTTCTTT. Amino acids: CASSESRLPNTEAFF.

This clonotype was recorded a few times. The chain couples TRBV5-6 to TRBJ2-4, with 8 bases that match TRBD2. The germline V gene has CDR1 SGHDT and CDR2 YYEEEE. V lost 0 bases to trimming and J lost 4 bases; unmatched junction nucleotides: 0. The CDR3 consists of 14 residues. The CDR3 DNA sequence: TGTGCCAGCAGCTTGGGACTAGCGAAAAACATTCAGTACTTC. This codes for CASSLGLAKNIQYF. The full variable domain, rest sourced from reference TRBV5-6 and TRBJ2-4, is DAGVTQSPTHLIKTRGQQVTLRCSPKSGHDTVSWYQQALGQGPQFIFQYYEEEERQRGNFPDRFSGHQFPNYSSELNVNALLLGDSALYLCASSLGLAKNIQYFGAGTRLSVL.

This chain links TRBV5-1 with TRBJ1-4, with D perhaps TRBD1 (6 bases). The CDR3 consists of 15 residues. Trimming removed 4 bases from V and 3 bases from J, with 13 bases in between. CDR1 and CDR2 from the germline V gene are SGHRS and YFSETQ. The CDR3: CASSTRQASNEKLFF. The CDR3, as DNA: TGCGCCAGCAGCACCCGACAGGCGTCTAATGAAAAACTGTTTTTT.

The sample holds a few counts of this clonotype. The V and J genes are TRBV11-2 and TRBJ1-1, with 8 bases fitting TRBD1. Germline V CDR1 and CDR2: SGHAT, FQNNGV. The CDR3 loop spans 13 amino acids. The V gene end was trimmed by 5 bases and the J gene end by 4 bases; junction bases not matched to a gene: 3. The CDR3 region has the DNA TGTGCCAGCAGCCCAGACAGGGGCACTGAAGCTTTCTTT. Its protein product is CASSPDRGTEAFF.